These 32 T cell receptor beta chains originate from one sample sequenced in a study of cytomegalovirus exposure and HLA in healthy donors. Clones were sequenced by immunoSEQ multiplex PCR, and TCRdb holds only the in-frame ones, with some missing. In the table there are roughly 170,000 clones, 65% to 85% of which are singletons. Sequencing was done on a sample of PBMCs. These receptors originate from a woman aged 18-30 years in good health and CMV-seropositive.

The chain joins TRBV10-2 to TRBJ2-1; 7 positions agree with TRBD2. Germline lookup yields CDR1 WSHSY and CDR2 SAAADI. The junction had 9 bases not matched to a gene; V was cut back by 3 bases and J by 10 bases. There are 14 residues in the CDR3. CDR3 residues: CASSDLQRGWEQFF. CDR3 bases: TGCGCCAGCAGTGATTTGCAGCGGGGATGGGAGCAGTTCTTC.

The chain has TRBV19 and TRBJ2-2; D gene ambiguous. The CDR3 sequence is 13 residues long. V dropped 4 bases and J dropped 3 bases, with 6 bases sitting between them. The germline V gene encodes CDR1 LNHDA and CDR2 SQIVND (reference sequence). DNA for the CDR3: TGTGCCAGTAGTAGGAGATACACCGGGGAGCTGTTTTTT. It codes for CASSRRYTGELFF.

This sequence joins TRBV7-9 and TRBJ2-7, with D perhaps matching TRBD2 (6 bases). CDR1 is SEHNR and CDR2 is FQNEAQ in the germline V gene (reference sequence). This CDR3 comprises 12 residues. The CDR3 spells CAFGGRPYEQYF. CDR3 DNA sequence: TGTGCATTCGGGGGAAGGCCCTACGAGCAGTACTTC.

The CDR3 region has the DNA TGTGCCAGTAGGCCGGACACCACTAATGAAAAACTGTTTTTT. Protein: CASRPDTTNEKLFF. The chain is built from TRBV19 and TRBJ1-4; maybe TRBD1 (5 bases). The germline CDR1 and CDR2 sequences are LNHDA and SQIVND (reference sequence). Trimming stripped 6 bases from V and 2 bases from J, with 10 bases between. This CDR3 has 14 amino acids.

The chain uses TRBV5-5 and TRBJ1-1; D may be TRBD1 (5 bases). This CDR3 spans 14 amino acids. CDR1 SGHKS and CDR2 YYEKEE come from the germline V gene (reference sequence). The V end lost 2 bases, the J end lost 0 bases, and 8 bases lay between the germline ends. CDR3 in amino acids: CASSLRGLNTEAFF. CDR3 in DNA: TGTGCCAGCAGCTTACGGGGGTTGAACACTGAAGCTTTCTTT.

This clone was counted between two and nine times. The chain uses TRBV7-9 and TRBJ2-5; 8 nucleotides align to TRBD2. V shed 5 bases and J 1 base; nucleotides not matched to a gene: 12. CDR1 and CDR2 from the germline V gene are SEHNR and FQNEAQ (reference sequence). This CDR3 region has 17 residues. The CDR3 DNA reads TGTGCCAGCAGCCACGGGTCAGCGGGGGACCTCCAAGAGACCCAGTACTTC. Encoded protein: CASSHGSAGDLQETQYF.

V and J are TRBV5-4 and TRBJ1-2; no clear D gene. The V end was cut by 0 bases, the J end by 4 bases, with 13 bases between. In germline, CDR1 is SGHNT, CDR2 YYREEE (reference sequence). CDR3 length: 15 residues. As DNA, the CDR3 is TGTGCCAGCAGCTTGGCCGGGAAAAACCCCTATGGCTACACCTTC. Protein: CASSLAGKNPYGYTF.

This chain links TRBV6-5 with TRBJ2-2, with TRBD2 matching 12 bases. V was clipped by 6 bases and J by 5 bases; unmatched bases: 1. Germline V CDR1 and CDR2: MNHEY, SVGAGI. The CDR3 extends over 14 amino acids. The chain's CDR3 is CASSGLAGTGELFF. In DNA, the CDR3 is TGTGCCAGCAGCGGACTAGCGGGGACCGGGGAGCTGTTTTTT.

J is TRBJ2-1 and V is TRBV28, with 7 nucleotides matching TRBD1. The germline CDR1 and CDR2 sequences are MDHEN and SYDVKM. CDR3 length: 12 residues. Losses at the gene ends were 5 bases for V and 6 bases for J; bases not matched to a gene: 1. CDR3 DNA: TGTGCCAGCAGTACAGGGGTCAATGAGCAGTTCTTC. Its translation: CASSTGVNEQFF.

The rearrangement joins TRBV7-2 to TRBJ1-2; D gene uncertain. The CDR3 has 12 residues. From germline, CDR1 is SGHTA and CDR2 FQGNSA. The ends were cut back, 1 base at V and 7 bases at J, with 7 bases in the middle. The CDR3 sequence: CASSLEIGGYTF. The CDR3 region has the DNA TGTGCCAGCAGCTTAGAAATCGGTGGCTACACCTTC.

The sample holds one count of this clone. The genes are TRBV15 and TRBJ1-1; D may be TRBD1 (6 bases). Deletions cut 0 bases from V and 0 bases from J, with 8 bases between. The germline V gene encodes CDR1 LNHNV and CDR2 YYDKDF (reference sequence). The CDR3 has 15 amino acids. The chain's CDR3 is CATSRDRTVNTEAFF. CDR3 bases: TGTGCCACCAGCAGAGATCGGACAGTGAACACTGAAGCTTTCTTT.

The CDR3 coding sequence is TGTGCTAGTGGTCCTCTCGACAGGGCCCGGGGCTACACCTTC. It specifies CASGPLDRARGYTF. This chain joins TRBV12-5 and TRBJ1-2; 7 positions match TRBD1. Germline CDR1 LGHNT, CDR2 FRNRAP. The CDR3 covers 14 residues. The trim removed 5 bases at V and 8 bases at J, leaving 11 bases unmatched.

This chain's CDR3 is CASSPFLSATNEKLFF. DNA of the CDR3: TGTGCCAGCAGCCCTTTTTTGAGCGCAACTAATGAAAAACTGTTTTTT. The rearrangement joins TRBV4-2 to TRBJ1-4; unclear D gene. Trimming cost V 4 bases and J 0 bases, with 12 bases left between them. There are 16 residues in the CDR3. Germline V gives CDR1 LGHNA, CDR2 YNFKEQ.

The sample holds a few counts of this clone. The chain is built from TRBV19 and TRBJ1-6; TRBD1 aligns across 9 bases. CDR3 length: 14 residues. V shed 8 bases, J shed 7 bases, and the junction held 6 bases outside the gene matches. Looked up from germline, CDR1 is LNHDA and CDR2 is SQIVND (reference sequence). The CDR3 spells CASSVGQGNSPLHF. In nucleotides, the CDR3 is TGTGCCAGTTCCGTCGGACAGGGGAATTCACCCCTCCACTTT.

The CDR3 nucleotides read TGTGCCACCAGCAGTTCGAGTAGGCAGGCCGGTCAGCCCCAGCATTTT. Encoded protein: CATSSSSRQAGQPQHF. J is TRBJ1-5 and V is TRBV15; D ambiguous. Germline CDR1 is LNHNV and CDR2 is YYDKDF (reference sequence). The CDR3 totals 16 residues. The ends were cut back, 3 bases at V and 6 bases at J, with 18 bases in the middle.

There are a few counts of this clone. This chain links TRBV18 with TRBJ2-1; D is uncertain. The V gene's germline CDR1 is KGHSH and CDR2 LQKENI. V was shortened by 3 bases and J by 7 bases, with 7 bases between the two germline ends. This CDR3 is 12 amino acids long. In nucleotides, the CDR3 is TGTGCCAGCTCACCCTCCCGGAATGAGCAGTTCTTC. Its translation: CASSPSRNEQFF.

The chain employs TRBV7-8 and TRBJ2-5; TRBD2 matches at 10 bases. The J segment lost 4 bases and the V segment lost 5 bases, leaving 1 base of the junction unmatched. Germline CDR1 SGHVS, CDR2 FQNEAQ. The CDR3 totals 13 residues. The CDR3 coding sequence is TGTGCCAGCAGCCGACTAGCGGGAGAGACCCAGTACTTC. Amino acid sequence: CASSRLAGETQYF.

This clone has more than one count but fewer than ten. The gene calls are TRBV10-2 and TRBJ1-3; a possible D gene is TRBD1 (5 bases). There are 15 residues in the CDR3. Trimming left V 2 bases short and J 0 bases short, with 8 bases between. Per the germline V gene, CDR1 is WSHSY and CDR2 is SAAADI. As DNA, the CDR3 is TGCGCCAGCAGTGAGGGGGCAGTCTCTGGAAACACCATATATTTT. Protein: CASSEGAVSGNTIYF.

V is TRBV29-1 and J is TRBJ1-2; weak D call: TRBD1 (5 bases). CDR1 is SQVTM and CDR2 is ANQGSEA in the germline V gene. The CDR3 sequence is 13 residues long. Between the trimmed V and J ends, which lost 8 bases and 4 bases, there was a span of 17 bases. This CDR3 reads CSIQGVGSYGYTF. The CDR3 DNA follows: TGCAGCATTCAGGGCGTCGGTTCCTATGGCTACACCTTC.

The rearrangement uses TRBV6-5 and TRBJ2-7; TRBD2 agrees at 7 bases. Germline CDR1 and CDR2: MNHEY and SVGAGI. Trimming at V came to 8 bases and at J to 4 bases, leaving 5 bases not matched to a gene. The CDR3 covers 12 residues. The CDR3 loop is CASGRGVYEQYF. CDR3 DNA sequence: TGTGCCAGCGGACGGGGGGTATACGAGCAGTACTTC.

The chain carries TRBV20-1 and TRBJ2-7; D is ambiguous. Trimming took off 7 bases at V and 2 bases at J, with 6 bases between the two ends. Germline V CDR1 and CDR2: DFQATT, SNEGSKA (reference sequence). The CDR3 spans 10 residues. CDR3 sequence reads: CSVTPYEQYF. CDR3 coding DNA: TGCAGTGTTACACCCTACGAGCAGTACTTC.

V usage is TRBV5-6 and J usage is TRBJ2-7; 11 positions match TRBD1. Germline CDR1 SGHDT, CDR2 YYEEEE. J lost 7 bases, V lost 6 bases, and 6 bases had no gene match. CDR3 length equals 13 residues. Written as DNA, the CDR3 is TGTGCCAGCACAGGACAGGGGGCGCTTGAGCAGTACTTC. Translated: CASTGQGALEQYF.

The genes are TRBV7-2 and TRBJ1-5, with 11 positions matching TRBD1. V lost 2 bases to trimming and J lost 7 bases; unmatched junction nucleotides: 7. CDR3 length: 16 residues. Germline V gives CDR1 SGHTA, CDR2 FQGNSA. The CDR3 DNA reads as TGTGCCAGCAGCTTATTTGGACAGGGGGCAGAGCAGCCCCAGCATTTT. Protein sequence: CASSLFGQGAEQPQHF. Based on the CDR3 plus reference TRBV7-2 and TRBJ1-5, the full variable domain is GAGVSQSPSNKVTEKGKDVELRCDPISGHTALYWYRQSLGQGLEFLIYFQGNSAPDKSGLPSDRFSAERTGGSVSTLTIQRTQQEDSAVYLCASSLFGQGAEQPQHFGDGTRLSIL.

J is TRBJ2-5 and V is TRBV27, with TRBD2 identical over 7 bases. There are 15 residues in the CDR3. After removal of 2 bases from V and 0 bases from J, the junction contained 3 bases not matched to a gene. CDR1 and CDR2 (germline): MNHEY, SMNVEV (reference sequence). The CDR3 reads CASSLRRGYQETQYF. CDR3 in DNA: TGTGCCAGCAGTTTACGGCGGGGGTACCAAGAGACCCAGTACTTC.

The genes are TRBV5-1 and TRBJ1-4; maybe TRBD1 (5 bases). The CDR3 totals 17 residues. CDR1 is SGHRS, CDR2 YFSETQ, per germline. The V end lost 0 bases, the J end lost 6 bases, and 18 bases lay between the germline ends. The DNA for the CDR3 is TGCGCCAGCAGCTTGGTGGGGGGGACTCCCGAGGATGAAAAACTGTTTTTT. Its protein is CASSLVGGTPEDEKLFF.

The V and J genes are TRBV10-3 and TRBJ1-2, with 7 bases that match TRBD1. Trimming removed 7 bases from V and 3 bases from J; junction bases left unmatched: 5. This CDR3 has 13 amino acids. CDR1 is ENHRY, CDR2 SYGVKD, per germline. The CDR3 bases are TGTGCCATCAAAGGGACAGCTTACTATGGCTACACCTTC. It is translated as CAIKGTAYYGYTF.

The CDR3, as DNA: TGTGCCAGCAGCGTTAGCGGGGGGGCCGGTGAGCAGTTCTTC. Translation gives CASSVSGGAGEQFF. This chain links TRBV9 with TRBJ2-1, with 11 nucleotides matching TRBD2. This CDR3 is 14 amino acids long. Germline CDR1 SGDLS, CDR2 YYNGEE. Trimming at V came to 2 bases and at J to 9 bases, leaving 4 bases not matched to a gene.

In DNA form, the CDR3 reads TGTGCCAGTGGGGGGGGAGCAGGGAAGGCCTACGAGCAGTACTTC. Protein product: CASGGGAGKAYEQYF. This chain connects TRBV28 to TRBJ2-7; 7 bases match TRBD2. After removal of 9 bases from V and 2 bases from J, the junction contained 13 bases not matched to a gene. The germline V gene has CDR1 MDHEN and CDR2 SYDVKM. The CDR3 runs to 15 residues.

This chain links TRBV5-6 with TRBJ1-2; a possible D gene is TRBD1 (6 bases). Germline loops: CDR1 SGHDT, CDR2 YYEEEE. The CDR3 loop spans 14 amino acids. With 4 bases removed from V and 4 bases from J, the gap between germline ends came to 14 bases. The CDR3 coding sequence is TGTGCCAGCAGCGTACAGGGTACGGTCTATGGCTACACCTTC. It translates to CASSVQGTVYGYTF.

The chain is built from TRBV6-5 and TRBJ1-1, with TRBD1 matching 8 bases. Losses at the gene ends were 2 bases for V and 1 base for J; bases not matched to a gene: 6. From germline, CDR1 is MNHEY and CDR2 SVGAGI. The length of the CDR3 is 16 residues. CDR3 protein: CASSYAAGTGNTEAFF. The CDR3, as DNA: TGTGCCAGCAGTTACGCGGCCGGGACAGGGAACACTGAAGCTTTCTTT.

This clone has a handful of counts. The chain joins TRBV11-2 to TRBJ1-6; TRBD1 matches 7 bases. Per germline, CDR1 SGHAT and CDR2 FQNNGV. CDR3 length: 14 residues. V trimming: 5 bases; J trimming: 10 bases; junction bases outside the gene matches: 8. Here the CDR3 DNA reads TGTGCCAGCAGCCGAATGACAGGGATCTCACCCCTCCACTTT. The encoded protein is CASSRMTGISPLHF.

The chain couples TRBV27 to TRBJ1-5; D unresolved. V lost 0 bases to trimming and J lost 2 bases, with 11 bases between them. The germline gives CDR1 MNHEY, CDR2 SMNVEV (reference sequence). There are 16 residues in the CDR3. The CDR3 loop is CASSLSSGSRNQPQHF. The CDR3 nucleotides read TGTGCCAGCAGTTTATCTAGCGGATCCCGCAATCAGCCCCAGCATTTT.